Each of the 17 T cell receptor beta chains below was sequenced from the same sample in a study of T cell changes during pregnancy in multiple sclerosis. Only in-frame clones appear in the TCRdb table, and some are missing; sequencing was by immunoSEQ multiplex PCR. The data hold over 75,000 clones, with roughly 92% observed a single time. The sequencing here drew on peripheral blood, taken in the first trimester of pregnancy. Source of these receptors: a female donor with multiple sclerosis, enrolled in a pregnancy study.

This sequence joins TRBV28 and TRBJ1-2; 7 positions match TRBD1. CDR1 and CDR2 (germline): MDHEN, SYDVKM. The trim removed 4 bases at V and 2 bases at J, leaving 16 bases unmatched. CDR3 size: 18 residues. The CDR3 sequence: CASSSTGTVTTLNYGYTF. The CDR3 nucleotides read TGTGCCAGCAGTTCCACAGGGACAGTTACCACCTTAAACTATGGCTACACCTTC.

The rearrangement links TRBV2 to TRBJ2-7, with 9 positions matching TRBD2. The V gene's germline CDR1 is SNHLY and CDR2 FYNNEI. The CDR3 totals 16 residues. J lost 1 base, V lost 7 bases, and 11 bases had no gene match. CDR3 region: CASNDSGRRNSYEQYF. The CDR3 region has the DNA TGTGCCAGCAATGATAGCGGGAGAAGGAATTCCTACGAGCAGTACTTC.

V and J are TRBV9 and TRBJ1-2; D might be TRBD1 (6 bases). The CDR3 consists of 14 residues. The germline V and J ends were trimmed by 0 bases and 8 bases, with 14 bases remaining between them. Looked up from germline, CDR1 is SGDLS and CDR2 is YYNGEE. The DNA for the CDR3 is TGTGCCAGCAGCGTAGCTTTGGGGGCGAGAGGCTACACCTTC. This codes for CASSVALGARGYTF.

The gene calls are TRBV19 and TRBJ1-1; tentative D call: TRBD1 (6 bases). The V end was cut by 6 bases, the J end by 3 bases, with 20 bases between. The V gene's germline CDR1 is LNHDA and CDR2 SQIVND (reference sequence). CDR3 length: 16 residues. CDR3 DNA sequence: TGTGCCAGTAGGGAACAGGGACGGGTTATACACACTGAAGCTTTCTTT. This translates into CASREQGRVIHTEAFF.

This chain joins TRBV2 and TRBJ2-3; 7 nucleotides match TRBD1. CDR1 SNHLY and CDR2 FYNNEI come from the germline V gene. The CDR3 spans 16 residues. With 4 bases clipped from V and 0 bases from J, the junction kept 7 bases outside the gene matches. CDR3 DNA sequence: TGTGCCAGCAGTGCCAGACAGGGCTACAGCACAGATACGCAGTATTTT. This codes for CASSARQGYSTDTQYF.

J is TRBJ1-1 and V is TRBV19; 7 bases are a match to TRBD1. This CDR3 comprises 13 residues. V lost 6 bases to trimming and J lost 1 base; unmatched junction nucleotides: 2. The germline CDR1 and CDR2 sequences are LNHDA and SQIVND (reference sequence). CDR3 region: CASRTGSNTEAFF. The CDR3, as DNA: TGTGCCAGTAGGACAGGGTCGAACACTGAAGCTTTCTTT. The variable domain in full, completed from reference TRBV19 and TRBJ1-1, reads DGGITQSPKYLFRKEGQNVTLSCEQNLNHDAMYWYRQDPGQGLRLIYYSQIVNDFQKGDIAEGYSVSREKKESFPLTVTSAQKNPTAFYLCASRTGSNTEAFFGQGTRLTVV.

The chain couples TRBV4-1 to TRBJ2-7; TRBD2 matches at 7 bases. Trimming removed 4 bases from V and 5 bases from J; junction bases left unmatched: 8. The CDR3 sequence is 14 residues long. Germline V gives CDR1 MGHRA, CDR2 YSYEKL. This chain's CDR3 is CASSLEGGLHEQYF. The CDR3 region has the DNA TGCGCCAGCAGCCTCGAGGGAGGGCTCCACGAGCAGTACTTC.

This clone has a single count. This chain connects TRBV27 to TRBJ2-7; 8 nucleotides align to TRBD1. There are 15 residues in the CDR3. V lost 3 bases to trimming and J lost 2 bases; unmatched junction nucleotides: 6. Germline CDR1 and CDR2: MNHEY and SMNVEV (reference sequence). Here the CDR3 DNA reads TGTGCCAGCAGTTTTCGGAGGGGACAGGCCTACGAGCAGTACTTC. It is translated as CASSFRRGQAYEQYF.

The rearrangement uses TRBV2 and TRBJ2-1, with a possible D match to TRBD2 (5 bases). CDR1 is SNHLY and CDR2 is FYNNEI in the germline V gene. V was shortened by 6 bases and J by 5 bases, with 14 bases between the two germline ends. This CDR3 has 14 amino acids. The CDR3 region is CASRDLREDNEQFF. The CDR3 nucleotides are TGTGCCAGCAGGGACTTACGCGAGGACAATGAGCAGTTCTTC.

The chain links TRBV18 to TRBJ1-1; no clear D gene. Germline V gene sequence: CDR1 KGHSH, CDR2 LQKENI. V was trimmed by 3 bases and J by 0 bases, leaving 8 bases between them. This CDR3 is 14 amino acids long. The CDR3 bases are TGTGCCAGCTCACCGGCCCGCCTGAACACTGAAGCTTTCTTT. This gives the protein CASSPARLNTEAFF.

This chain uses TRBV19 with TRBJ1-2, with TRBD1 as a possible D gene (6 bases). Per germline, CDR1 LNHDA and CDR2 SQIVND (reference sequence). The CDR3 is made up of 15 amino acids. V lost 5 bases, J lost 4 bases, and 17 bases lay in between. The CDR3 is CASSPGGGAGYGYTF. CDR3 in DNA: TGTGCCAGTAGTCCCGGTGGGGGGGCTGGCTATGGCTACACCTTC.

The chain links TRBV19 to TRBJ1-5, with D tentatively TRBD1 (5 bases). Trimming removed 7 bases at V and 4 bases at J, with 8 bases between. Germline-derived CDR1 and CDR2 are LNHDA and SQIVND (reference sequence). This CDR3 is 12 amino acids long. CDR3 sequence reads: CASKTVNQPQHF. For the CDR3, the DNA is TGTGCCAGTAAGACAGTAAATCAGCCCCAGCATTTT.

The J gene is TRBJ1-2, the V gene TRBV19; TRBD1 is a possible D gene (6 bases). Per germline, CDR1 LNHDA and CDR2 SQIVND (reference sequence). The CDR3 has 15 amino acids. Trimming cost V 1 base and J 3 bases, with 12 bases left between them. CDR3 region: CASSIGQEAYYGYTF. CDR3 nucleotides: TGTGCCAGTAGTATAGGACAGGAAGCGTACTATGGCTACACCTTC.

This clone was detected once. The CDR3 coding sequence is TGCGCCAGCTCCCCCGAGGGGGCAGGCCTCTACGAGCAGTACTTC. Residues: CASSPEGAGLYEQYF. The chain combines TRBV5-1 with TRBJ2-7; 7 nucleotides agree with TRBD1. The junction had 13 bases not matched to a gene; V was cut back by 7 bases and J by 3 bases. The CDR3 has 15 residues. The germline gives CDR1 SGHRS, CDR2 YFSETQ.

This clone was picked up one time. The chain employs TRBV2 and TRBJ1-2, with D possibly TRBD1 on 6 matching bases. With 1 base removed from V and 4 bases from J, the gap between germline ends came to 13 bases. The CDR3 is 15 amino acids. Germline values: CDR1 SNHLY, CDR2 FYNNEI. In DNA form, the CDR3 reads TGTGCCAGCAGTGAAGATAGGGGGGGAGGCTATGGCTACACCTTC. It codes for CASSEDRGGGYGYTF.

The chain carries TRBV18 and TRBJ1-1; 8 bases are a match to TRBD1. The V gene's germline CDR1 is KGHSH and CDR2 LQKENI. The CDR3 is 14 residues long. J lost 1 base, V lost 5 bases, and 3 bases had no gene match. The CDR3 DNA is TGTGCCAGCTCATTTGGACAGGGGAACACTGAAGCTTTCTTT. It specifies CASSFGQGNTEAFF.

The chain has TRBV6-6 and TRBJ1-1; no clear D gene. In germline, CDR1 is MNHNY, CDR2 SVGAGI (reference sequence). Trimming left V 6 bases short and J 1 base short, with 12 bases between. The CDR3 extends over 14 amino acids. The CDR3 reads CASSGRVPNTEAFF. The CDR3 bases are TGTGCCAGCAGCGGCCGGGTCCCGAACACTGAAGCTTTCTTT.